The clone carrying this TCR beta chain was seen a handful of times. Its antigen is as yet unknown. TCR beta libraries were made by quantitative 5'-RACE with molecular barcodes. One entry per CDR3 protein results from TCRdb running MiXCR on the 5' RACE reads. Here the sample spans 700,000 or so distinct CDR3 sequences, under 20% being singletons. The sample comes from a study of CD8 T cells in ankylosing spondylitis. Study-wide results and caveats: Matched ankylosing spondylitis synovial fluid reportedly showed significant enrichment of disease-linked clones. Blood of patients with ankylosing spondylitis appeared to be characterized by a TCR beta motif of several highly homologous variants.

V dropped 5 bases and J dropped 2 bases, with 10 bases sitting between them. Germline V gives CDR1 MNHEY, CDR2 SMNVEV (reference sequence). The CDR3 is 13 residues long. The source is a male donor with ankylosing spondylitis. What was sequenced was blood, either unsorted or a sorted T cell fraction (not recorded which). The rearrangement uses TRBV27 and TRBJ2-7; D unresolved. The CDR3 loop is CASSPLPTYEQYF. CDR3 DNA sequence: TGTGCCAGCAGTCCGCTCCCGACCTACGAGCAGTACTTC.